This T cell receptor beta chain was found in a study of shared clonotypes between healthy human individuals. In the study overall: The study enrolled a couple of women and three men aged 18 to 49.

How the authors handled the data: ImmunoSEQ output held junction-only sequences without quality scores, so filtering differed. Assay: immunoSEQ multiplex PCR; the TCRdb copy retains only in-frame clones and omits some. The DNA gave D and trimming, while V, J and clone size come from that table. Among around 1,000,000 clones, 70% to 85% were seen once, and the ten largest hold 0.89%. Worth noting for this clone: The antigen is not known.

Regarding the study as a whole: For sorted subsets, rarefaction showed incomplete sequencing despite large depth.

The sequenced sample consisted of memory CD4+ T cells from PBMCs. This sample's subset: CD45RA-negative fraction. This sequence originates from a man between 18 and 29 years old in good health. Some clones in this sample may be carry-over from other donors' samples.

CDR3 sequence: CATSRQPRGLQTQYF. In DNA form, the CDR3 reads TGTGCCACCAGCAGACAACCTCGAGGGTTACAGACCCAGTACTTC. The chain couples TRBV15 to TRBJ2-5, with TRBD2 as a possible D gene (5 bases). This CDR3 contains 15 residues. The V end was cut by 2 bases, the J end by 6 bases, with 16 bases between. Germline CDR1 LNHNV, CDR2 YYDKDF (reference sequence). Drawing the rest from reference TRBV15 and TRBJ2-5, the complete variable domain is DAMVIQNPRYQVTQFGKPVTLSCSQTLNHNVMYWYQQKSSQAPKLLFHYYDKDFNNEADTPDNFQSRRPNTSFCFLDIRSPGLGDTAMYLCATSRQPRGLQTQYFGPGTRLLVL.